The 26 T cell receptor beta chains listed next were all sequenced from one sample in a study of Ad26.COV2.S vaccination and SARS-CoV-2 variants. Treatment specified: over 15 received Ad26.COV2.S at low or high dose, single or two shots; roughly five received placebo; per-sample allocation not given. Sampling was performed 63 days after the first vaccine or placebo injection. The assay was immunoSEQ multiplex PCR, and TCRdb's table has in-frame clones only and misses some. The table shows 350,000 to 500,000 clones, with 90% occurring only once. The sample here was peripheral blood, taken in a trial of Ad26.COV2.S vaccine versus placebo. The receptors were sampled from a person aged 18-60 years who received the Ad26.COV2.S COVID-19 vaccine or a placebo.

J is TRBJ1-2 and V is TRBV15; D gene uncertain. Germline CDR1 LNHNV, CDR2 YYDKDF (reference sequence). Trimming pared 3 bases from V and 8 bases from J, leaving 16 bases between. CDR3 length: 14 residues. The CDR3 nucleotides are TGTGCCACCAGCAGTGACGTGTATGGAAGGGGCTACACCTTC. It is translated as CATSSDVYGRGYTF.

This sequence joins TRBV18 and TRBJ2-5, with D uncertain. The V gene's germline CDR1 is KGHSH and CDR2 LQKENI. The CDR3 runs to 15 residues. Between the trimmed V and J ends, which lost 3 bases and 2 bases, there was a span of 13 bases. The CDR3 coding sequence is TGTGCCAGCTCACCGAGCCGAAGGTGGCAAGAGACCCAGTACTTC. It translates to CASSPSRRWQETQYF.

The chain recombines TRBV28 with TRBJ2-7; D gene ambiguous. From germline, CDR1 is MDHEN and CDR2 SYDVKM. The CDR3 runs to 15 residues. V dropped 7 bases and J dropped 4 bases, with 20 bases sitting between them. As DNA, the CDR3 is TGTGCCAGCAAACATCCTAAGGAAGGCAAATACGAGCAGTACTTC. Residues: CASKHPKEGKYEQYF.

The chain is built from TRBV19 and TRBJ2-7; D not resolved. Germline assignment: CDR1 LNHDA and CDR2 SQIVND (reference sequence). Trimming shortened V by 5 bases and J by 0 bases, and 8 bases separated the two germline ends. CDR3 size: 13 residues. CDR3 in amino acids: CASSLGISYEQYF. Written as DNA, the CDR3 is TGTGCCAGTAGTCTCGGTATCTCCTACGAGCAGTACTTC. Using reference TRBV19 and TRBJ2-7 for the parts outside the CDR3, the full variable domain is DGGITQSPKYLFRKEGQNVTLSCEQNLNHDAMYWYRQDPGQGLRLIYYSQIVNDFQKGDIAEGYSVSREKKESFPLTVTSAQKNPTAFYLCASSLGISYEQYFGPGTRLTVT.

J is TRBJ1-3 and V is TRBV7-9, with D possibly being TRBD1 (5 bases). V was cut by 1 base and J by 5 bases, with 9 bases left in between. There are 14 residues in the CDR3. Germline CDR1 and CDR2: SEHNR and FQNEAQ (reference sequence). The CDR3, as DNA: TGTGCCAGCAGCTTAGAGACAGCAAGAAACACCATATATTTT. As protein: CASSLETARNTIYF.

Turning to this clone: At the DNA level, this CDR3 is encoded by other sequences in the same sample as well. The V and J genes are TRBV4-1 and TRBJ1-1; D is perhaps TRBD1 (6 bases). This CDR3 spans 13 amino acids. Between the trimmed V and J ends, which lost 3 bases and 1 base, there was a span of 6 bases. Germline V gene data show CDR1 as MGHRA and CDR2 as YSYEKL. This CDR3 reads CASSQGANTEAFF. The CDR3 DNA is TGCGCCAGCAGCCAGGGGGCGAACACTGAAGCTTTCTTT.

The chain recombines TRBV25-1 with TRBJ2-7; D not certain. The CDR3 is 10 amino acids. The germline V gene has CDR1 MGHDK and CDR2 SYGVNS. The ends were cut back, 6 bases at V and 0 bases at J, with 0 bases in the middle. CDR3 protein: CASSSYEQYF. The CDR3 coding sequence is TGTGCCAGCAGCTCCTACGAGCAGTACTTC.

The chain links TRBV10-3 to TRBJ2-7; D not resolved. The CDR3 covers 13 residues. V lost 3 bases, J lost 3 bases, and 9 bases lay in between. Germline CDR1 ENHRY, CDR2 SYGVKD. The chain's CDR3 is CAISDGNSYEQYF. The CDR3 DNA is TGTGCCATCAGTGATGGTAATAGCTACGAGCAGTACTTC.

Comment on this clone: In the same sample, other DNA sequences code for this CDR3. The V and J genes are TRBV6-5 and TRBJ2-7, with D hard to call. With 0 bases removed from V and 1 base from J, the gap between germline ends came to 4 bases. Germline V gives CDR1 MNHEY, CDR2 SVGAGI. The CDR3 extends over 13 amino acids. The CDR3 DNA reads TGTGCCAGCAGTTACTCGCGGTCCTACGAGCAGTACTTC. The encoded protein is CASSYSRSYEQYF.

The chain combines TRBV7-9 with TRBJ2-2; D is unresolved. With 0 bases removed from V and 6 bases from J, the gap between germline ends came to 8 bases. The CDR3 has 14 residues. From germline, CDR1 is SEHNR and CDR2 FQNEAQ (reference sequence). As DNA, the CDR3 is TGTGCCAGCAGCTTAGCTCAGGTATCCGGGGAGCTGTTTTTT. Protein: CASSLAQVSGELFF.

V gene TRBV12-3 or TRBV12-4 combines with J gene TRBJ2-1; a weak D match, TRBD2 (6 bases). V was shortened by 2 bases and J by 6 bases, with 8 bases between the two germline ends. This CDR3 is 13 amino acids long. The CDR3: CASSLSGVNEQFF. The CDR3 DNA is TGTGCCAGCAGTTTATCGGGGGTCAATGAGCAGTTCTTC.

The chain joins TRBV7-2 to TRBJ1-1; D is perhaps TRBD1 (6 bases). Trimming took off 5 bases at V and 4 bases at J, with 14 bases between the two ends. The CDR3 spans 14 residues. Germline lookup yields CDR1 SGHTA and CDR2 FQGNSA. The CDR3 loop reads CASSPGQPGTEAFF. Written as DNA, the CDR3 is TGTGCCAGCAGCCCTGGACAGCCCGGCACTGAAGCTTTCTTT.

This chain links TRBV6-6 with TRBJ2-5; 12 bases map to TRBD2. This CDR3 is built from 15 residues. The junction had 6 bases not matched to a gene; V was cut back by 6 bases and J by 4 bases. CDR1 and CDR2 from the germline V gene are MNHNY and SVGAGI (reference sequence). As DNA, the CDR3 is TGTGCCAGCAGGCAGACTAGCGGGAGAGGAGAGACCCAGTACTTC. Translating gives CASRQTSGRGETQYF.

The chain couples TRBV12-3 or TRBV12-4 to TRBJ2-7; either TRBD1 or TRBD2 may supply D (5 bases each). The CDR3 loop spans 13 amino acids. V lost 5 bases to trimming and J lost 4 bases, with 12 bases between them. In nucleotides, the CDR3 is TGTGCCAGCAGTCGGGACCAGAAATACGAGCAGTACTTC. Amino acids: CASSRDQKYEQYF.

This chain's CDR3 is CASSRGPNNEQFF. The CDR3 bases are TGTGCCAGCAGCCGGGGACCAAACAATGAGCAGTTCTTC. The chain joins TRBV6-5 to TRBJ2-1; D is possibly TRBD1 or TRBD2 (5 bases each). V was clipped by 6 bases and J by 5 bases, with 11 bases between them. Germline V gene sequence: CDR1 MNHEY, CDR2 SVGAGI. The CDR3 covers 13 residues.

This clone was detected only once. This chain uses TRBV27 with TRBJ2-1, with D uncertain. Germline assignment: CDR1 MNHEY and CDR2 SMNVEV (reference sequence). The CDR3 is 16 amino acids. Trimming removed 6 bases at V and 6 bases at J, with 21 bases between. The CDR3 sequence is CASSFLGLPLSNEQFF. In nucleotides, the CDR3 is TGTGCCAGCAGCTTCCTAGGGTTACCGTTATCCAATGAGCAGTTCTTC.

A remark on this clone: Relative to the germline gene, one junction end is altered; a read error may explain this. The chain uses TRBV20-1 and TRBJ1-4; D might be TRBD1 (5 bases). Germline CDR1 reads DFQATT; CDR2 reads SNEGSKA (reference sequence). The CDR3 covers 10 residues. This CDR3 reads CSAFQGWFYF. The DNA for the CDR3 is TGCAGTGCCTTCCAGGGTTGGTTTTATTTT.

V usage is TRBV28 and J usage is TRBJ2-5; 12 nucleotides line up with TRBD2. Germline assignment: CDR1 MDHEN and CDR2 SYDVKM. This CDR3 spans 15 amino acids. V shed 6 bases, J shed 1 base, and the junction held 3 bases outside the gene matches. The CDR3 nucleotides read TGTGCCAGCAGACTAGCGGGGGGTTCCCAAGAGACCCAGTACTTC. Translation gives CASRLAGGSQETQYF.

The chain links TRBV11-2 to TRBJ2-5; 8 bases map to TRBD1. V was clipped by 7 bases and J by 5 bases; unmatched bases: 12. This CDR3 has 15 residues. Germline V lookup: CDR1 SGHAT, CDR2 FQNNGV. As DNA, the CDR3 is TGTGCCAGCACCATAATCCCGGCAGGGGGCGAGACCCAGTACTTC. Translating it yields CASTIIPAGGETQYF.

The DNA for the CDR3 is TGTGCCAGCAGGACCGGGACAGACTATGGCTACACCTTC. This sequence encodes CASRTGTDYGYTF. J is TRBJ1-2 and V is TRBV6-5; 7 bases map to TRBD1. This CDR3 is built from 13 residues. Germline assignment: CDR1 MNHEY and CDR2 SVGAGI. V gave up 6 bases and J gave up 3 bases; unmatched junction bases: 4.

This chain joins TRBV28 and TRBJ2-1; 8 bases are shared with TRBD2. V dropped 10 bases and J dropped 6; count of bases not matched to a gene: 8. The CDR3 has 13 amino acids. The V gene's germline CDR1 is MDHEN and CDR2 SYDVKM. The CDR3 nucleotides read TGTGCCAACGCGGGAGGAGTTCCCAATGAGCAGTTCTTC. Residues: CANAGGVPNEQFF.

The genes are TRBV13 and TRBJ2-5; TRBD2 aligns across 7 bases. CDR3 length: 17 amino acids. Trimming removed 0 bases from V and 6 bases from J; junction bases left unmatched: 13. Germline values: CDR1 PRHDT, CDR2 FYEKMQ (reference sequence). CDR3 region: CASSLGPTIGGSQTQYF. CDR3 coding DNA: TGTGCCAGCAGCTTAGGCCCAACTATCGGCGGGAGCCAGACCCAGTACTTC.

This clone has a single count. The rearrangement uses TRBV11-2 and TRBJ2-7, with TRBD1 identical over 8 bases. V shed 5 bases and J 0 bases; nucleotides not matched to a gene: 6. The germline gives CDR1 SGHAT, CDR2 FQNNGV. The CDR3 spans 15 residues. The CDR3: CASSTGTGGSYEQYF. The CDR3 coding sequence is TGTGCCAGCAGCACAGGCACAGGGGGCTCCTACGAGCAGTACTTC. The entire variable domain, with the rest obtained from reference TRBV11-2 and TRBJ2-7, is as follows: EAGVAQSPRYKIIEKRQSVAFWCNPISGHATLYWYQQILGQGPKLLIQFQNNGVVDDSQLPKDRFSAERLKGVDSTLKIQPAKLEDSAVYLCASSTGTGGSYEQYFGPGTRLTVT.

The chain joins TRBV6-2 or TRBV6-3 to TRBJ1-2; TRBD1 matches 8 bases. The V gene end was trimmed by 4 bases and the J gene end by 5 bases; junction bases not matched to a gene: 9. CDR3 length: 15 amino acids. Germline CDR1 and CDR2: MNHEY and SVGEGT. CDR3 bases: TGTGCCAGCAGTTTCGACAGGGGAGGAGGTTATGGCTACACCTTC. Its protein product is CASSFDRGGGYGYTF.

This chain joins TRBV20-1 and TRBJ2-7; no definite D call. The V gene lost 6 bases and the J gene lost 7 bases, with 13 bases spanning the gap. This CDR3 has 11 residues. Germline V lookup: CDR1 DFQATT, CDR2 SNEGSKA (reference sequence). This chain's CDR3 is CSAPPMGEQYF. Here the CDR3 DNA reads TGCAGTGCCCCCCCCATGGGGGAGCAGTACTTC.

The chain links TRBV5-8 to TRBJ2-1, with a weak D call TRBD2 (6 bases). Germline lookup yields CDR1 SGHTS and CDR2 YDEGEE. The V gene lost 0 bases and the J gene lost 7 bases, with 8 bases spanning the gap. The CDR3 is made up of 13 amino acids. The CDR3 nucleotides are TGTGCCAGCAGCTTGGAACTAGCTAATGAGCAGTTCTTC. It encodes CASSLELANEQFF.